These 26 T cell receptor beta chains came from one sample sequenced in a study of radiotherapy plus CTLA-4 blockade in lung cancer. The protocol was immunoSEQ multiplex PCR, while the TCRdb copy is restricted to in-frame clones and leaves out a portion. The sample has 35,000 to 45,000 clones, over 55% seen once. Sequences were derived from peripheral blood, sampled from a patient treated with radiotherapy plus ipilimumab. Receptors originate from a human donor with non-small cell lung cancer who had stable disease on radiotherapy plus ipilimumab.

The gene calls are TRBV2 and TRBJ1-5, with TRBD1 matching 7 bases. V trimming: 8 bases; J trimming: 4 bases; junction bases outside the gene matches: 5. The CDR3 runs 13 residues. Germline V gene data show CDR1 as SNHLY and CDR2 as FYNNEI. This CDR3 reads CASRGQNNQPQHF. CDR3 coding DNA: TGTGCCAGCCGGGGACAGAATAATCAGCCCCAGCATTTT.

The chain carries TRBV6-5 and TRBJ1-1; 7 bases are a match to TRBD1. Germline trimming cut 6 bases from V and 1 base from J; bases unmatched to any gene: 5. Germline V gene lookup returns CDR1 MNHEY and CDR2 SVGAGI. CDR3 length: 14 residues. CDR3 in DNA: TGTGCCAGCAGGATGCCAGGGGGGAACACTGAAGCTTTCTTT. Amino acid sequence: CASRMPGGNTEAFF.

The V gene is TRBV19, the J gene TRBJ1-1; TRBD1 might be the D (6 bases). With 5 bases removed from V and 2 bases from J, the gap between germline ends came to 12 bases. Germline V lookup: CDR1 LNHDA, CDR2 SQIVND (reference sequence). This CDR3 comprises 14 residues. CDR3 protein: CASSYDRTNTEAFF. The CDR3 region has the DNA TGTGCCAGTAGTTATGACAGGACCAACACTGAAGCTTTCTTT.

The rearrangement uses TRBV5-6 and TRBJ2-7; 9 bases match TRBD1. CDR3 length: 13 residues. Per the germline V gene, CDR1 is SGHDT and CDR2 is YYEEEE. V lost 4 bases to trimming and J lost 6 bases; unmatched junction nucleotides: 5. The CDR3 DNA reads TGTGCCAGCAGCCGGACAGGGGTCGGCGAGCAGTACTTC. This gives the protein CASSRTGVGEQYF.

The V and J genes are TRBV7-2 and TRBJ2-7, with D possibly matching TRBD1 (5 bases). The CDR3 totals 16 residues. Trimming shortened V by 3 bases and J by 1 base, and 16 bases separated the two germline ends. Per the germline V gene, CDR1 is SGHTA and CDR2 is FQGNSA. Here the CDR3 DNA reads TGTGCCAGCAGCTTCAGAGGTGAGACAGCTTCCTACGAGCAGTACTTC. The encoded protein is CASSFRGETASYEQYF.

The chain links TRBV19 to TRBJ2-7; TRBD1 agrees at 8 bases. The CDR3 totals 12 residues. Germline values: CDR1 LNHDA, CDR2 SQIVND (reference sequence). V lost 6 bases, J lost 3 bases, and 1 base stayed unmatched. The CDR3 DNA is TGTGCCAGTAGCGACAGGGGCTACGAGCAGTACTTC. Translated: CASSDRGYEQYF.

The gene calls are TRBV4-3 and TRBJ2-5; 11 nucleotides align to TRBD1. The CDR3 runs to 15 residues. Germline V gene sequence: CDR1 LGHNA, CDR2 YSLEER. J was trimmed by 4 bases and V by 0 bases; bases with no gene match: 1. In DNA form, the CDR3 reads TGCGCCAGCAGCCAAGAAGGGACAGGGGGAGAGACCCAGTACTTC. It yields the protein CASSQEGTGGETQYF.

Here the CDR3 reads CASSTPGRNTDTQYF. CDR3 coding DNA: TGTGCCAGTAGTACTCCGGGTAGAAACACAGATACGCAGTATTTT. The rearrangement links TRBV19 to TRBJ2-3, with D unresolved. Trimming shortened V by 4 bases and J by 2 bases, and 13 bases separated the two germline ends. The CDR3 is 15 amino acids. In germline, CDR1 is LNHDA, CDR2 SQIVND (reference sequence).

The CDR3 sequence: CASSLVTQGPDEQYF. As DNA, the CDR3 is TGCGCCAGCAGCTTGGTGACCCAGGGGCCTGACGAGCAGTACTTC. The chain has TRBV5-1 and TRBJ2-7; tentative D call: TRBD1 (6 bases). This CDR3 has 15 residues. Trimming stripped 0 bases from V and 5 bases from J, with 15 bases between. Germline-derived CDR1 and CDR2 are SGHRS and YFSETQ.

This clone showed up just once. V usage is TRBV30 and J usage is TRBJ1-6; possibly TRBD1 for D (6 bases). The V end was cut by 4 bases, the J end by 2 bases, with 9 bases between. The V gene's germline CDR1 is GTSNPN and CDR2 SVGIG (reference sequence). The CDR3 covers 14 residues. DNA of the CDR3: TGTGCCTGGACTCGGACAGCCTATAATTCACCCCTCCACTTT. It is translated as CAWTRTAYNSPLHF. The variable domain in full, completed from reference TRBV30 and TRBJ1-6, reads SQTIHQWPATLVQPVGSPLSLECTVEGTSNPNLYWYRQAAGRGLQLLFYSVGIGQISSEVPQNLSASRPQDRQFILSSKKLLLSDSGFYLCAWTRTAYNSPLHFGNGTRLTVT.

The DNA of the CDR3 is TGTGCCAGCTCACCCTCCTTGGTGGGAGGGAACACTGAAGCTTTCTTT. Translation gives CASSPSLVGGNTEAFF. The chain joins TRBV18 to TRBJ1-1; no clear D gene. The CDR3 spans 16 residues. CDR1 and CDR2 from the germline V gene are KGHSH and LQKENI. The V and J ends lost 3 bases and 1 base respectively, with 15 bases between them.

The chain is built from TRBV5-1 and TRBJ2-1; TRBD2 aligns across 10 bases. CDR1 and CDR2 from the germline V gene are SGHRS and YFSETQ. Germline trimming cut 1 base from V and 2 bases from J; bases unmatched to any gene: 3. This CDR3 has 16 residues. The CDR3 loop reads CASSLSGGVPYNEQFF. CDR3 in DNA: TGCGCCAGCAGCTTGAGCGGGGGGGTACCCTACAATGAGCAGTTCTTC. Variable domain in full (rest from reference TRBV5-1 and TRBJ2-1): KAGVTQTPRYLIKTRGQQVTLSCSPISGHRSVSWYQQTPGQGLQFLFEYFSETQRNKGNFPGRFSGRQFSNSRSEMNVSTLELGDSALYLCASSLSGGVPYNEQFFGPGTRLTVL.

This clone was seen once. The chain uses TRBV4-3 and TRBJ1-2; D is perhaps TRBD1 (5 bases). V lost 3 bases and J lost 4, with 21 bases in between. Germline V gene data show CDR1 as LGHNA and CDR2 as YSLEER. The CDR3 extends over 17 amino acids. The CDR3 bases are TGCGCCAGCAGCCAGACAGAAAGGGCAGGGCTCTCCTATGGCTACACCTTC. Translated: CASSQTERAGLSYGYTF.

The J gene is TRBJ1-1, the V gene TRBV2, with D unclear. CDR3 length equals 14 residues. V was trimmed by 3 bases and J by 0 bases, leaving 8 bases between them. Germline CDR1 SNHLY, CDR2 FYNNEI. The CDR3 DNA reads TGTGCCAGCAGTGACCATCAGGTGAACACTGAAGCTTTCTTT. Protein: CASSDHQVNTEAFF.

This clone was seen only a few times. The chain combines TRBV29-1 with TRBJ1-2, with 8 bases identical to TRBD1. The CDR3 is made up of 16 amino acids. Germline V gene sequence: CDR1 SQVTM, CDR2 ANQGSEA. J gave up 3 bases and V 8 bases, and 17 bases lay outside the gene matches. The CDR3 DNA is TGCAGCATGACAGGGGTGAGGGGGGGAGGGGACTATGGCTACACCTTC. As protein: CSMTGVRGGGDYGYTF.

The chain is built from TRBV7-9 and TRBJ2-1, with D possibly TRBD1 on 6 matching bases. Trimming left V 5 bases short and J 7 bases short, with 21 bases between. CDR3 length equals 16 residues. Germline CDR1 is SEHNR and CDR2 is FQNEAQ (reference sequence). CDR3 protein: CASSHYHRETGNEQFF. The CDR3 DNA follows: TGTGCCAGCAGCCATTACCACAGGGAGACGGGGAATGAGCAGTTCTTC.

The V gene is TRBV27, the J gene TRBJ1-6; no definite D call. The CDR3 is made up of 15 amino acids. The germline gives CDR1 MNHEY, CDR2 SMNVEV (reference sequence). Trimming shortened V by 2 bases and J by 5 bases, and 10 bases separated the two germline ends. The CDR3 loop reads CASSLTLPDNSPLHF. The CDR3 DNA sequence: TGTGCCAGCAGTTTAACGTTGCCAGATAATTCACCCCTCCACTTT.

A few counts support this clone. The rearrangement joins TRBV5-1 to TRBJ2-1; D unresolved. This CDR3 comprises 15 residues. Germline CDR1 is SGHRS and CDR2 is YFSETQ. V was pared by 0 bases and J by 0 bases, with 7 bases between. CDR3 bases: TGCGCCAGCAGCTTGGTGTCGAGCTCCTACAATGAGCAGTTCTTC. Protein sequence: CASSLVSSSYNEQFF.

This clone was counted once. The rearrangement links TRBV5-4 to TRBJ2-6, with D possibly TRBD2 on 6 matching bases. Germline V gene lookup returns CDR1 SGHNT and CDR2 YYREEE (reference sequence). The CDR3 spans 16 residues. V was pared by 0 bases and J by 1 base, with 8 bases between. CDR3 in amino acids: CASSLAAGSGANVLTF. The CDR3, as DNA: TGTGCCAGCAGCTTGGCCGCGGGATCTGGGGCCAACGTCCTGACTTTC.

The V and J genes are TRBV2 and TRBJ2-7; D call uncertain. V was clipped by 7 bases and J by 4 bases, with 14 bases between them. Germline CDR1 and CDR2: SNHLY and FYNNEI. This CDR3 is 13 amino acids long. CDR3 loop: CASNQFSAYEQYF. The CDR3 coding sequence is TGTGCCAGCAATCAGTTCAGCGCATACGAGCAGTACTTC.

This chain links TRBV7-2 with TRBJ1-2; no definite D call. The CDR3 runs to 13 residues. The germline V and J ends were trimmed by 0 bases and 5 bases, with 7 bases remaining between them. The germline gives CDR1 SGHTA, CDR2 FQGNSA. This CDR3 is CASSLARGYGYTF. In DNA form, the CDR3 reads TGTGCCAGCAGCTTAGCACGCGGGTATGGCTACACCTTC.

This clone was observed once. The J gene is TRBJ1-5, the V gene TRBV19, with D perhaps TRBD1 (6 bases). V was trimmed by 7 bases and J by 2 bases, leaving 21 bases between them. The CDR3 extends over 17 amino acids. In germline, CDR1 is LNHDA, CDR2 SQIVND (reference sequence). The CDR3 region has the DNA TGTGCCAGTAAACTCAAGCCCACAGGGAGGGGCAATCAGCCCCAGCATTTT. Its translation: CASKLKPTGRGNQPQHF.

The rearrangement links TRBV18 to TRBJ2-7; D gene unclear. The CDR3 sequence is 14 residues long. With 3 bases removed from V and 2 bases from J, the gap between germline ends came to 11 bases. The germline V gene has CDR1 KGHSH and CDR2 LQKENI. The CDR3 DNA sequence: TGTGCCAGCTCACCCCAGGTTCGGACCTACGAGCAGTACTTC. This codes for CASSPQVRTYEQYF.

V usage is TRBV18 and J usage is TRBJ1-2, with 7 bases matching TRBD1. V was pared by 5 bases and J by 7 bases, with 10 bases of the junction left unmatched. The germline V gene encodes CDR1 KGHSH and CDR2 LQKENI. The CDR3 is made up of 14 amino acids. The CDR3 protein is CASSAMGQWFGYTF. CDR3 nucleotides: TGTGCCAGCTCAGCCATGGGACAGTGGTTTGGCTACACCTTC.

The V gene is TRBV18, the J gene TRBJ2-7, with a weak D call TRBD1 (6 bases). The CDR3 consists of 17 residues. V lost 3 bases, J lost 5 bases, and 23 bases lay in between. In germline, CDR1 is KGHSH, CDR2 LQKENI. For the CDR3, the DNA is TGTGCCAGCTCACCCCAGTATATAAAGACAGGAGATCACGAGCAGTACTTC. Residues: CASSPQYIKTGDHEQYF. Full variable domain (outside the CDR3, taken from reference TRBV18 and TRBJ2-7): NAGVMQNPRHLVRRRGQEARLRCSPMKGHSHVYWYRQLPEEGLKFMVYLQKENIIDESGMPKERFSAEFPKEGPSILRIQQVVRGDSAAYFCASSPQYIKTGDHEQYFGPGTRLTVT.

This chain uses TRBV18 with TRBJ2-5, with TRBD1 matching over 8 bases. Trimming took 4 bases from V and 2 from J; bases not matched to a gene: 12. Germline CDR1 and CDR2: KGHSH and LQKENI. The CDR3 sequence is 17 residues long. The CDR3 reads CASSRGQGVGAQETQYF. The CDR3, as DNA: TGTGCCAGCTCACGCGGACAGGGAGTGGGGGCTCAAGAGACCCAGTACTTC.